The 9 T cell receptor beta chains given below trace back to one sample, sequenced in a study of T cells after yellow fever vaccination. Each CDR3 protein gets one entry after TCRdb re-called the 5' RACE reads with MiXCR. This table holds more than 450,000 distinct CDR3 sequences, about a fifth found once. The sequenced sample was PBMCs, obtained about 20 days after the first yellow fever vaccination. The receptors originated from a man younger than 35 who received the YFV17D yellow fever vaccine.

This rearrangement joins TRBV9 to TRBJ2-1; 10 nucleotides line up with TRBD2. Trimming cost V 4 bases and J 10 bases; bases outside gene matches: 8. The CDR3 length is 14 residues. CDR1 is SGDLS and CDR2 is YYNGEE in the germline V gene. CDR3 DNA: TGTGCCAGCAGCCAAGCGGGGGGGGCTATGGAGCAGTTCTTC. Translating gives CASSQAGGAMEQFF.

This clonotype was detected only a few times. The chain combines TRBV5-1 with TRBJ2-3, with a weak D call TRBD2 (5 bases). V was shortened by 7 bases and J by 1 base, with 16 bases between the two germline ends. CDR1 SGHRS and CDR2 YFSETQ come from the germline V gene. CDR3 length equals 15 residues. Written as DNA, the CDR3 is TGCGCCAGCGGCCGAACAGCGGTGCGCACAGATACGCAGTATTTT. This encodes CASGRTAVRTDTQYF.

V gene TRBV30 combines with J gene TRBJ1-4, with D perhaps TRBD1 (5 bases). The CDR3 is made up of 15 amino acids. Trimming left V 3 bases short and J 3 bases short, with 14 bases between. Germline V gene data show CDR1 as GTSNPN and CDR2 as SVGIG (reference sequence). The CDR3, as DNA: TGTGCCTGGAGCGACGGACAAGGTCCTAATGAAAAACTGTTTTTT. Amino acids: CAWSDGQGPNEKLFF.

V and J are TRBV6-5 and TRBJ2-5; no reliable D call. This CDR3 region has 15 residues. Germline V gives CDR1 MNHEY, CDR2 SVGAGI. V lost 0 bases, J lost 4 bases, and 12 bases lay in between. The CDR3 sequence: CASSYSVPTRETQYF. Written as DNA, the CDR3 is TGTGCCAGCAGTTACTCGGTACCGACTCGAGAGACCCAGTACTTC.

The gene calls are TRBV11-2 and TRBJ2-7; D perhaps matches TRBD1 (6 bases). The V end was cut by 1 base, the J end by 1 base, with 11 bases between. Germline V gene lookup returns CDR1 SGHAT and CDR2 FQNNGV. The CDR3 runs to 15 residues. In nucleotides, the CDR3 is TGTGCCAGCAGCTTAGCAGGGGCCTATTCCTACGAGCAGTACTTC. It encodes CASSLAGAYSYEQYF.

This clonotype was observed a single time. The CDR3 DNA follows: TGCGCCAGCAGCTTGGGTGACAGGGGGATCTATGGCTACACCTTC. Translating it yields CASSLGDRGIYGYTF. This sequence joins TRBV5-1 and TRBJ1-2; 9 bases map to TRBD1. The CDR3 contains 15 residues. The germline gives CDR1 SGHRS, CDR2 YFSETQ. V shed 0 bases, J shed 4 bases, and the junction held 4 bases outside the gene matches.

This clonotype was detected only a few times. The rearrangement joins TRBV6-1 to TRBJ2-3, with a tentative D call TRBD1 (6 bases). The ends were cut back, 9 bases at V and 1 base at J, with 20 bases in the middle. Per germline, CDR1 MNHNS and CDR2 SASEGT. The CDR3 is 16 amino acids. The CDR3 here is CASTPTGWGRTDTQYF. CDR3 DNA sequence: TGTGCCAGTACTCCCACAGGGTGGGGGCGCACAGATACGCAGTATTTT.

The V and J genes are TRBV3-1 and TRBJ2-3; 8 bases map to TRBD2. The junction had 4 bases not matched to a gene; V was cut back by 3 bases and J by 2 bases. CDR3 length equals 15 residues. CDR1 is LGHDT, CDR2 YNNKEL, per germline (reference sequence). CDR3 region: CASSHGTRDTDTQYF. DNA for the CDR3: TGTGCCAGCAGCCACGGGACTAGAGACACAGATACGCAGTATTTT.

There are a few counts of this clonotype. The V gene is TRBV29-1, the J gene TRBJ2-1; 8 positions agree with TRBD1. Germline V gene sequence: CDR1 SQVTM, CDR2 ANQGSEA. The V segment lost 6 bases and the J segment 5 bases; nucleotides outside the gene matches: 9. This CDR3 has 14 residues. The CDR3 reads CSVYRDRQDNEQFF. The CDR3 coding sequence is TGCAGCGTCTATAGGGACAGGCAAGACAATGAGCAGTTCTTC.